This paragraph covers one TCR beta chain sequence. TCRdb's table, derived via immunoSEQ multiplex PCR, lists solely in-frame clones and lacks some. This table holds about 120,000 clones, 85% to 90% found once. This sample stems from a study of OX40 agonist ivuxolimab in advanced cancers. Study-wide context: Ivuxolimab, an agonist antibody against OX40 (CD134), was given to patients. Three patients responded partially, comprising one with hepatocellular carcinoma and two with cutaneous melanoma.

CDR1 SGHNT and CDR2 YYREEE come from the germline V gene (reference sequence). V was trimmed by 4 bases and J by 2 bases, leaving 10 bases between them. The CDR3 loop spans 14 amino acids. The V call is TRBV5-4, the J call TRBJ2-4, with D unclear. The sequence was collected from an adult with an advanced solid tumor such as melanoma, head and neck, liver or kidney cancer. Specimen: CD4+ or CD8+ T cells sorted from blood, collected in a trial of the OX40 agonist ivuxolimab. CDR3 amino acids: CASSVDLPKNIQYF. CDR3 in DNA: TGTGCCAGCAGCGTGGACCTACCCAAAAACATTCAGTACTTC.